A selection of T cell receptor beta chains follows, all from one sample in a study of OX40 agonist ivuxolimab in advanced cancers. Repertoires were generated with immunoSEQ multiplex PCR, while TCRdb's copy carries only in-frame clones and drops some. The profile shows approximately 60,000 clones, 75% to 90% of them singletons. This specimen was CD4+ or CD8+ T cells sorted from blood, taken in a trial of the OX40 agonist ivuxolimab. Source of these receptors: an adult with an advanced solid tumor such as melanoma, head and neck, liver or kidney cancer. The CDR3 runs from the conserved cysteine through the conserved F or W. The D gene is left open where the match is weak. Clone size is stated in some rows and not others, as once, few, many or a class when expanded.

>TRBV6-1|-|TRBJ2-2|-
TGTGCCAGCACCCGACCGACCGGGGAGCTGTTTTTT
CASTRPTGELFF
>TRBV19|-|TRBJ2-1|-
TGTGCCAGTAGCAACCTAGCGTTGGGTGAGCAGTTCTTC
CASSNLALGEQFF
>TRBV19|-|TRBJ2-5|-
TGTGCCAGTAGTTTTAGCGGATCACAAGAGACCCAGTACTTC
CASSFSGSQETQYF
>TRBV19|-|TRBJ1-1|once
TGTGCCAGTAGTCAGGGTACCCCTGGGGCGCTGGCTTTCTTT
CASSQGTPGALAFF
>TRBV19|-|TRBJ2-5|-
TGTGCCAGTAGTATGGGGGAGACCCAGTACTTC
CASSMGETQYF
>TRBV6-4|TRBD1|TRBJ2-1|-
TGTGCCAGCAGTGAGACCGGGACAGCCTTAGAGGAGCAGTTCTTC
CASSETGTALEEQFF
>TRBV5-4|-|TRBJ1-1|once
TGTGCCAGCAGCTCCCTCTCGAATGACACTGAAGCTTTCTTT
CASSSLSNDTEAFF
>TRBV30|TRBD1|TRBJ2-7|once
TGTGCCTGGAGTGTAGGACAGGGGGCCCCCTACGAGCAGTACTTC
CAWSVGQGAPYEQYF
>TRBV23-1|-|TRBJ1-4|-
TGCGCCAGCAGTCAATCGGCCTGGGCCGAGTTTTTT
CASSQSAWAEFF
>TRBV28|TRBD1|TRBJ1-1|-
TGTGCCAGCAGTCCCGGGACAGGGGTCCCATCGAACACTGAAGCTTTCTTT
CASSPGTGVPSNTEAFF
>TRBV11-2|-|TRBJ1-1|-
TGTGCCAGCAGCCAGGGGTGGAACACTGAAGCTTTCTTT
CASSQGWNTEAFF
>TRBV4-1|-|TRBJ1-5|-
TGCGCCAGCAGCCAAGAAGGGGGGAATAGCAATCAGCCCCAGCATTTT
CASSQEGGNSNQPQHF
>TRBV10-3|TRBD1|TRBJ1-2|medium-sized
TGTGCCATCAGGGGGAGTACAGGGGTTCATGGCTACACCTTC
CAIRGSTGVHGYTF
>TRBV5-1|TRBD2|TRBJ2-3|-
TGCGCCAGCAGCCCCTCGCTAGCGGGAGAGATAGATACGCAGTATTTT
CASSPSLAGEIDTQYF